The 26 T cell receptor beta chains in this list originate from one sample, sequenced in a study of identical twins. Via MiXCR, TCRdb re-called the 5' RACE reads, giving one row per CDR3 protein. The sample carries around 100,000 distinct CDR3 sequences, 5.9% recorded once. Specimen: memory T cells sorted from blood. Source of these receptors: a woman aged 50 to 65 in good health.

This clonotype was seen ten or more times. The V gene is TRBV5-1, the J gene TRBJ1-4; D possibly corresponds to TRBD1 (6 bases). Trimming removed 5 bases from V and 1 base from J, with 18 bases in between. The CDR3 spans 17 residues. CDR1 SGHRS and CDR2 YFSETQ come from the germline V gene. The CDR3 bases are TGCGCCAGCAGGTTCCGGGGGCGTAATCAAACTAATGAAAAACTGTTTTTT. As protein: CASRFRGRNQTNEKLFF.

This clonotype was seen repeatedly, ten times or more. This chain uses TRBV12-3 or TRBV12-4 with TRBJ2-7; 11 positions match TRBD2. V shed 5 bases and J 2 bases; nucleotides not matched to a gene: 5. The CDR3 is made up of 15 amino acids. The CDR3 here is CASSRTSGGAYEQYF. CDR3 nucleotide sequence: TGTGCCAGCAGTCGTACTAGCGGGGGAGCCTACGAGCAGTACTTC.

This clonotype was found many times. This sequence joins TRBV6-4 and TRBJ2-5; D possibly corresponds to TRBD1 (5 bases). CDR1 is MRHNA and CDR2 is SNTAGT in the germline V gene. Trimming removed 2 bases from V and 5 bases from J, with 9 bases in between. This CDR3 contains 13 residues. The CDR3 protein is CASSDDSHETQYF. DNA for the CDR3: TGTGCCAGCAGTGACGACAGTCACGAGACCCAGTACTTC.

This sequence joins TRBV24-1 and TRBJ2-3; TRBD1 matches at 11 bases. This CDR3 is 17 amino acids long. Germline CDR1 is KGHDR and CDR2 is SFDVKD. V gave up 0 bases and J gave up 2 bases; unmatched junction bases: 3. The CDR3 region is CATSDLGTGGATDTQYF. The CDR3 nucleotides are TGTGCCACCAGTGATTTGGGGACAGGGGGAGCCACAGATACGCAGTATTTT.

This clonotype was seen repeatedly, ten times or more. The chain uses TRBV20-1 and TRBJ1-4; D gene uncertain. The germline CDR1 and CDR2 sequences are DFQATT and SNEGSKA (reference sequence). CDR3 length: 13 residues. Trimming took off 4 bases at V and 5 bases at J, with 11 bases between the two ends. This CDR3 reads CSAKWQTNEKLFF. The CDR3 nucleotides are TGCAGTGCTAAGTGGCAGACGAATGAAAAACTGTTTTTT.

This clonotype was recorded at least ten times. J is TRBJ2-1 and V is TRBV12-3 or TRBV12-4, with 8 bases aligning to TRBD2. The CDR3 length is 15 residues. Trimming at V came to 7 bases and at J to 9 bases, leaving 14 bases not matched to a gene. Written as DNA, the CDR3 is TGTGCCAGCACCCCTGCGGGAGGCCTTCGTAGTGAGCAGTTCTTC. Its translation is CASTPAGGLRSEQFF.

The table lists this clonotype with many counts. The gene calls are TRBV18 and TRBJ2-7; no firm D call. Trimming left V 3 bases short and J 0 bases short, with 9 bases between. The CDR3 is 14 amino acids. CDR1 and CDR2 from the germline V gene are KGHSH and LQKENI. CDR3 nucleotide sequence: TGTGCCAGCTCACCGGCGGCAAGCTCCTACGAGCAGTACTTC. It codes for CASSPAASSYEQYF.

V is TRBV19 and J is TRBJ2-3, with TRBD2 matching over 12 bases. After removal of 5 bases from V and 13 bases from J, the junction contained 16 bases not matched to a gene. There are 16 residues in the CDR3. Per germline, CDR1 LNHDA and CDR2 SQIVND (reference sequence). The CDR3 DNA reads TGTGCCAGTAGTCCGGAGCTCCCATCTAGCGGGAGGGCCGAGTATTTT. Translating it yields CASSPELPSSGRAEYF.

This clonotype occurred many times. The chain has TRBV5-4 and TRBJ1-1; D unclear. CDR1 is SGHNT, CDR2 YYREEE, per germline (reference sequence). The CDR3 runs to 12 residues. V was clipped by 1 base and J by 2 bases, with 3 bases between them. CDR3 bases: TGTGCCAGCAGCTTGCCTAACACTGAAGCTTTCTTT. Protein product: CASSLPNTEAFF.

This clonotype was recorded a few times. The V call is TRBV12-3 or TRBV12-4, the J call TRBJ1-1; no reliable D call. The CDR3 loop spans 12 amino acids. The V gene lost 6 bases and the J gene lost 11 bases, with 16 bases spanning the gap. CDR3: CASRETVAGAFF. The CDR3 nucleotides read TGTGCCAGCAGGGAAACAGTGGCGGGGGCTTTCTTT.

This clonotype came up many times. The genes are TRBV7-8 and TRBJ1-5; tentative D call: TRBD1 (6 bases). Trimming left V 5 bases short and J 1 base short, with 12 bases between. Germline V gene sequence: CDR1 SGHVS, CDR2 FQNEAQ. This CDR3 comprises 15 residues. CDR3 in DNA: TGTGCCAGCAGCCCTCGGGGGGCGAGCAATCAGCCCCAGCATTTT. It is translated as CASSPRGASNQPQHF.

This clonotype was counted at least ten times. CDR3: CSARRAGDINIQYF. The CDR3 DNA reads TGCAGTGCTAGACGAGCGGGAGATATTAACATTCAGTACTTC. The V gene is TRBV20-1, the J gene TRBJ2-4, with 8 positions matching TRBD2. The CDR3 length is 14 residues. V lost 2 bases and J lost 7; bases outside the gene matches: 7. Germline V gives CDR1 DFQATT, CDR2 SNEGSKA (reference sequence).

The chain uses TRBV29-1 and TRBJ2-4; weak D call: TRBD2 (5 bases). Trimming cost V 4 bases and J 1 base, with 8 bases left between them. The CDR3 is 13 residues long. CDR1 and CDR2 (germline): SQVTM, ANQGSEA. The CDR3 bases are TGCAGCGTTGGAGAGGGCGCCAAAAACATTCAGTACTTC. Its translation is CSVGEGAKNIQYF.

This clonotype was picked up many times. CDR3 sequence reads: CASSQRDRGGRGEAFF. The CDR3 DNA is TGCGCCAGCAGCCAACGAGACAGGGGAGGTCGGGGCGAAGCTTTCTTT. The gene calls are TRBV4-1 and TRBJ1-1; 8 bases map to TRBD1. Germline V gives CDR1 MGHRA, CDR2 YSYEKL. V dropped 2 bases and J dropped 8; count of bases not matched to a gene: 13. This CDR3 is built from 16 residues.

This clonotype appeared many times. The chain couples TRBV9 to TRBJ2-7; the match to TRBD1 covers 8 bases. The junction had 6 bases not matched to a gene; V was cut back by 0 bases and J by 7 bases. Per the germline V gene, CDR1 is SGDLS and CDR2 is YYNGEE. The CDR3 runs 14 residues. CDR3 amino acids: CASSVGTGYREQYF. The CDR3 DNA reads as TGTGCCAGCAGCGTAGGGACAGGGTACAGGGAGCAGTACTTC.

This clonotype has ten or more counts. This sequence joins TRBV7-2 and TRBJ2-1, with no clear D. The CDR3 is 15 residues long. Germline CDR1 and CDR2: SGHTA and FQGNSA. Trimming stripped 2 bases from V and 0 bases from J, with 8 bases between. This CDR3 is CASSLQVRSYNEQFF. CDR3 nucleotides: TGTGCCAGCAGCTTACAGGTCCGCTCCTACAATGAGCAGTTCTTC.

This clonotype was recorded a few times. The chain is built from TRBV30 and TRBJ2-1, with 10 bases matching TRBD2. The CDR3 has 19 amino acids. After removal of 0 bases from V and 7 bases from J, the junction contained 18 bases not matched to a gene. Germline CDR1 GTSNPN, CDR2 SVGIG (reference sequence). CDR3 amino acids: CAWSVPRGRRLAGENEQFF. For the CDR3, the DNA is TGTGCCTGGAGTGTACCGAGGGGGCGAAGGCTAGCGGGAGAGAATGAGCAGTTCTTC.

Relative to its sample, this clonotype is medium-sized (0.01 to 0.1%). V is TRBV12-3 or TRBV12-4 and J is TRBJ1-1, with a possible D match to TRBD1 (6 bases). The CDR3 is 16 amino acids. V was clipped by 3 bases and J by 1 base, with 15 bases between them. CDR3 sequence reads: CASSFHRGTRNTEAFF. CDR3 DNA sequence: TGTGCCAGCAGTTTCCACCGGGGGACAAGGAACACTGAAGCTTTCTTT.

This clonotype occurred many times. The CDR3 here is CAWSPFVGTNSYEQYF. CDR3 nucleotides: TGTGCCTGGAGTCCTTTCGTAGGGACAAACTCCTACGAGCAGTACTTC. The chain employs TRBV30 and TRBJ2-7; a possible D gene is TRBD1 (6 bases). Germline assignment: CDR1 GTSNPN and CDR2 SVGIG (reference sequence). Trimming left V 2 bases short and J 0 bases short, with 17 bases between. This CDR3 comprises 16 residues.

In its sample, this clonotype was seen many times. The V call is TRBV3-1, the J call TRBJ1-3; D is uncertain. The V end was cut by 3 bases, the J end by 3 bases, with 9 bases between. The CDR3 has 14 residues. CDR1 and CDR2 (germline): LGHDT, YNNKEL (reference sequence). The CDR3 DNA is TGTGCCAGCAGCCAGGAAGCGGTTGGAAACACCATATATTTT. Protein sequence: CASSQEAVGNTIYF.

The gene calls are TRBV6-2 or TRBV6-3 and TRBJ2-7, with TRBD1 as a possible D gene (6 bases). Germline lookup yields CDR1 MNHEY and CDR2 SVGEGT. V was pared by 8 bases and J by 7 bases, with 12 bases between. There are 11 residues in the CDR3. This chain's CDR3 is CASQGLWEQYF. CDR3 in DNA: TGTGCCAGCCAGGGGCTCTGGGAGCAGTACTTC.

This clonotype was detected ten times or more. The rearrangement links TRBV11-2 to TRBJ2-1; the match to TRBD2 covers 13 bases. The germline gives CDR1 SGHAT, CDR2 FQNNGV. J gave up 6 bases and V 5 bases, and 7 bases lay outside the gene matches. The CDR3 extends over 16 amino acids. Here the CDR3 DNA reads TGTGCCAGCAGCCGGACTAGCGGGAGAGGAGCCAATGAGCAGTTCTTC. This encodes CASSRTSGRGANEQFF.

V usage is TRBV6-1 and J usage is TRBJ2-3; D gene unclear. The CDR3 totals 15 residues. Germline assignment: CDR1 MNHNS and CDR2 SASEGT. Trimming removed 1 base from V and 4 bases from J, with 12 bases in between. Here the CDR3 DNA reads TGTGCCAGCAGTGAAGGTCTAGGAACATCAGATACGCAGTATTTT. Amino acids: CASSEGLGTSDTQYF.

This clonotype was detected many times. CDR3: CASSLELGGEETQYF. The CDR3 DNA reads TGCGCCAGCAGCTTGGAACTGGGAGGGGAAGAGACCCAGTACTTC. This rearrangement joins TRBV5-1 to TRBJ2-5, with 7 bases aligning to TRBD2. V dropped 0 bases and J dropped 3; count of bases not matched to a gene: 5. The CDR3 loop spans 15 amino acids. Germline-derived CDR1 and CDR2 are SGHRS and YFSETQ.

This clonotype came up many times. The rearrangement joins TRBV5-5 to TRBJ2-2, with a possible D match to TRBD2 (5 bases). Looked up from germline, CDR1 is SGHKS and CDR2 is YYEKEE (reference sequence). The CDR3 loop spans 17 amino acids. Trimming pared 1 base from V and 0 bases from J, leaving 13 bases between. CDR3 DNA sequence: TGTGCCAGCAGCTTGCGGGAACAGCCCGCGAACACCGGGGAGCTGTTTTTT. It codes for CASSLREQPANTGELFF.

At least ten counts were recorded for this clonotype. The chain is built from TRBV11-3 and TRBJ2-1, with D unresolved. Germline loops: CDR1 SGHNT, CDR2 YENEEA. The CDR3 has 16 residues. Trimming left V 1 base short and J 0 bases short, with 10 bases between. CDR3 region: CASSLGRKSSYNEQFF. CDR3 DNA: TGTGCCAGCAGCTTAGGACGGAAGAGCTCCTACAATGAGCAGTTCTTC.